This is a list of T cell receptor beta chains from one sample in a study of T cell changes during pregnancy in multiple sclerosis. Sequencing was performed with immunoSEQ multiplex PCR; in TCRdb, only in-frame clones are kept and a portion is missing. This sample has 40,000 to 45,000 clones; roughly 92% occur once, and the top ten carry 1.3%. Source material: peripheral blood. The receptors come from a female donor with multiple sclerosis, enrolled in a pregnancy study. The CDR3 runs from the conserved cysteine through the conserved F or W. D genes are given only for firm matches. Clone size, where shown, is once, few, many, or a class for clones that have expanded.

v_call: TRBV6-5; d_call: TRBD2; j_call: TRBJ2-1; clone_size: -; cdr3_nt: TGTGCCAGCAGTTACTCCCCGGGGGGCTCCTACAATGAGCAGTTCTTC; cdr3_aa: CASSYSPGGSYNEQFF
v_call: TRBV6-6; d_call: -; j_call: TRBJ2-3; clone_size: -; cdr3_nt: TGTGCCAGCAGTACTCCCGACAGGTGGGCCGATACGCAGTATTTT; cdr3_aa: CASSTPDRWADTQYF
v_call: TRBV5-1; d_call: TRBD2; j_call: TRBJ2-1; clone_size: -; cdr3_nt: TGCGCCAGCAGCGGGAGTACTAGCGGGAAATACAATGAGCAGTTCTTC; cdr3_aa: CASSGSTSGKYNEQFF
v_call: TRBV9; d_call: -; j_call: TRBJ2-7; clone_size: -; cdr3_nt: TGTGCCAGCAGCGGGGAGGGGGGCGAGCAGTACTTC; cdr3_aa: CASSGEGGEQYF
v_call: TRBV30; d_call: -; j_call: TRBJ2-5; clone_size: once; cdr3_nt: TGTGCCTGGAGGGGGGGCGGGGAGACCCAGTACTTC; cdr3_aa: CAWRGGGETQYF
v_call: TRBV4-1; d_call: -; j_call: TRBJ2-7; clone_size: -; cdr3_nt: TGCGCCAGCAGCCAAGTTACGGATTACGAGCAGTACTTC; cdr3_aa: CASSQVTDYEQYF
v_call: TRBV30; d_call: -; j_call: TRBJ2-1; clone_size: -; cdr3_nt: TGTGCCTGGAGCCCCAGGTCCAGGGACAATGAGCAGTTCTTC; cdr3_aa: CAWSPRSRDNEQFF
v_call: TRBV9; d_call: -; j_call: TRBJ1-4; clone_size: few; cdr3_nt: TGTGCCAGCAGCGCGTACGGGACAATCGCTGAAAAACTGTTTTTT; cdr3_aa: CASSAYGTIAEKLFF
v_call: TRBV7-2; d_call: TRBD1; j_call: TRBJ2-5; clone_size: -; cdr3_nt: TGTGCCAGCAGCTTCTCAATCGGACAGGGTCAAGAGACCCAGTACTTC; cdr3_aa: CASSFSIGQGQETQYF
v_call: TRBV6-5; d_call: -; j_call: TRBJ2-4; clone_size: -; cdr3_nt: TGTGCCAGCACGCTTAGCGGAGGAGCCAAAAACATTCAGTACTTC; cdr3_aa: CASTLSGGAKNIQYF
v_call: TRBV11-2; d_call: TRBD1; j_call: TRBJ1-1; clone_size: -; cdr3_nt: TGTGCCAGCAGCTCAAGACAGGGTTACACTGAAGCTTTCTTT; cdr3_aa: CASSSRQGYTEAFF
v_call: TRBV7-6; d_call: TRBD1; j_call: TRBJ1-1; clone_size: -; cdr3_nt: TGTGCCAGCAGCCCCCAGGGGGCGCTAGGTGCTTTCTTT; cdr3_aa: CASSPQGALGAFF
v_call: TRBV18; d_call: TRBD1; j_call: TRBJ2-7; clone_size: once; cdr3_nt: TGTGCCAGCTCACCGAGGGGCAGGCCAGGGGGCGAGCAGTACTTC; cdr3_aa: CASSPRGRPGGEQYF
v_call: TRBV19; d_call: TRBD1; j_call: TRBJ1-5; clone_size: -; cdr3_nt: TGTGCCAGTAGTCCCGACAGGGAGGAGCCCCAGCATTTT; cdr3_aa: CASSPDREEPQHF
v_call: TRBV19; d_call: -; j_call: TRBJ2-7; clone_size: -; cdr3_nt: TGTGCCAGTAGTACGCGGGACGGACCCTACGAGCAGTACTTC; cdr3_aa: CASSTRDGPYEQYF
v_call: TRBV30; d_call: TRBD1; j_call: TRBJ2-7; clone_size: -; cdr3_nt: TGTGCCTGGACGGGGACAGGGGGGCTAGAGCAGTACTTC; cdr3_aa: CAWTGTGGLEQYF